The clone carrying this T cell receptor (beta chain) was detected many times. Its antigen is undetermined. These data originate in a study of spatial heterogeneity in lung cancer. MiXCR, applied by TCRdb to the 5' RACE reads, yields one record per CDR3 protein. The sample consists of just over 9,500 distinct CDR3 sequences, 8.5% to 9% of them appearing once. The CDR3 is 16 amino acids. V was trimmed by 2 bases and J by 1 base, leaving 14 bases between them. Germline V lookup: CDR1 SEHNR, CDR2 FQNEAQ (reference sequence). Study outcomes and limitations: How many expanded intratumoral alpha and beta TCRs were present tracked the tumor mutation count, which was a count of nonsynonymous mutations.

Time point in this sample: sample taken at primary tumor resection. TCRs were sequenced from unsorted whole RNA of tumor, nontumor lung or PBMC. The sequence came from a female donor with early-stage non-small cell lung cancer. Sequenced material: lung tumor tissue, taken at surgery. The chain couples TRBV7-9 to TRBJ2-5; D might be TRBD2 (5 bases). CDR3 coding DNA: TGTGCCAGCAGCTTATCCGGCAGGAGGCCCCAAGAGACCCAGTACTTC. Residues: CASSLSGRRPQETQYF.